Listed below are T cell receptor beta chains from one sample, sequenced in a study of T cell repertoires in cytomegalovirus infection. For these TCRs, the target antigens are not known. MiXCR was run by TCRdb on the reads, yielding one entry per CDR3 protein. This table holds 830,000 or so distinct CDR3 sequences, around a third found once. Sequenced material: cultured CD8+ T cells from PBMCs, taken from culture after CMV antigen stimulation. These TCRs come from a human donor in good health (CMV status not recorded). Some clones in this sample may be carry-over from other donors' samples. Both conserved end residues are part of each CDR3. The D gene is left open where the match is weak. Clone size is stated in some rows and not others, as once, few, many or a class when expanded.

J,V,D,size,length,DNA,CDR3
TRBJ2-1,TRBV7-6,NA,many,14,TGTGCCAGCAGCTCGACAGTCGGGTACAATGAGCAGTTCTTC,CASSSTVGYNEQFF
TRBJ2-7,TRBV5-1,NA,few,16,TGCGCCAGCAGCTCTCTTCTGGCCCGGCAGGGCGACGAGCAGTACTTC,CASSSLLARQGDEQYF
TRBJ2-1,TRBV13,NA,NA,11,TGTGCCAGCAGCTCCCCTCCTGAGCAGTTCTTC,CASSSPPEQFF
TRBJ2-2,TRBV12-3/TRBV12-4,NA,few,17,TGTGCCAGCAGTTTTCCGCGTAGGACAGAGCACACCGGGGAGCTGTTTTTT,CASSFPRRTEHTGELFF
TRBJ1-2,TRBV6-1,NA,few,13,TGTGCCAGCAGTGAAGCGCGTATCTATGGCTACACCTTC,CASSEARIYGYTF
TRBJ2-3,TRBV7-2,NA,many,16,TGTGCCAGCAGCTCCCTAGCCTCGCTGGGCACAGATACGCAGTATTTT,CASSSLASLGTDTQYF
TRBJ2-1,TRBV10-3,TRBD1,NA,17,TGTGCCATCACTAAAACCCCGGACAGGGGGCTTTACAATGAGCAGTTCTTC,CAITKTPDRGLYNEQFF
TRBJ2-3,TRBV12-3/TRBV12-4,NA,NA,13,TGTGCCAGCAGTCTTAACGGCCCTGATACGCAGTATTTT,CASSLNGPDTQYF
TRBJ1-1,TRBV6-1,NA,once,14,TGTGCCAGCAGTGAATGGGGGGGCGACACTGAAGCTTTCTTT,CASSEWGGDTEAFF
TRBJ2-5,TRBV6-2/TRBV6-3,TRBD1,NA,14,TGTGCCAGCGGGGACAGGGAGTACCAAGAGACCCAGTACTTC,CASGDREYQETQYF
TRBJ1-2,TRBV7-9,NA,few,19,TGTGCCAGCACCTATGGGTTGGCCCAGCAAACCCCAAGTAACTATGGCTACACCTTC,CASTYGLAQQTPSNYGYTF
TRBJ2-7,TRBV10-1,NA,NA,14,TGCGCCAGCAGTGACCCCGGGACGGAGTACGAGCAGTACTTC,CASSDPGTEYEQYF
TRBJ1-1,TRBV9,NA,once,15,TGTGCCAGCAGCGTTCCCATTGGACAGAACACTGAAGCTTTCTTT,CASSVPIGQNTEAFF
TRBJ2-7,TRBV27,NA,NA,14,TGTGCCAGCAGATTTGGCGGAGGCAGAGAGGAGCAGTACTTC,CASRFGGGREEQYF
TRBJ1-2,TRBV12-3/TRBV12-4,NA,NA,13,TGTGCCAGCAGTCAGGACTGGAACTATGGCTACACCTTC,CASSQDWNYGYTF
TRBJ2-1,TRBV11-2,TRBD2,few,17,TGTGCCAGCAGCGACCGACTAGCAGGGCAAGCGACGAATGAGCAGTTCTTC,CASSDRLAGQATNEQFF
TRBJ2-5,TRBV6-2/TRBV6-3,TRBD2,few,17,TGTGCCAGCAGACCGACGACTAGCGGGGGGAAACAAGAGACCCAGTACTTC,CASRPTTSGGKQETQYF
TRBJ1-5,TRBV6-6,NA,once,17,TGTGCCAGCAGCTCCCAGTGGACGGAATATAGCAATCAGCCCCAGCATTTT,CASSSQWTEYSNQPQHF
TRBJ2-3,TRBV7-6,TRBD2,few,16,TGTGCCAGCAGCTTAGCTTGGGGAGGGACTACAGATACGCAGTATTTT,CASSLAWGGTTDTQYF
TRBJ2-2,TRBV7-3,NA,NA,13,TGTGCCAGCAGCTTACAGGGTTCCGGGGAGCTGTTTTTT,CASSLQGSGELFF
TRBJ1-1,TRBV27,NA,NA,14,TGTGCCAGCAGTCTCCGGGGGCCGCGGATTGAAGCTTTCTTT,CASSLRGPRIEAFF
TRBJ1-6,TRBV4-2,TRBD1,many,16,TGTGCCAGCAGCCAAGAGGACAGGATCTATAATTCACCCCTCCACTTT,CASSQEDRIYNSPLHF
TRBJ2-1,TRBV27,NA,NA,13,TGTGCCAGCAGTCCTTCATCTGGGCGGGAGCAGTTCTTC,CASSPSSGREQFF
TRBJ1-1,TRBV7-6,NA,few,15,TGTGCCAGCAGCTTAGACCCGGGGTTGGGCACTGAAGCTTTCTTT,CASSLDPGLGTEAFF
TRBJ2-3,TRBV6-5,NA,NA,15,TGTGCCAACAGTCCACGGACCACAAGCACAGATACGCAGTATTTT,CANSPRTTSTDTQYF
TRBJ1-6,TRBV5-6,NA,once,15,TGTGCCAGCAGCTTGGGGGGGCGCGGGAATTCACCCCTCCACTTT,CASSLGGRGNSPLHF
TRBJ1-2,TRBV7-2,TRBD1,many,15,TGTGCCAGCAGCTCCTGGGACAGGGAGGCCTATGGCTACACCTTC,CASSSWDREAYGYTF
TRBJ2-2,TRBV12-3/TRBV12-4,NA,NA,15,TGTGCCAGCAGTGGAGGGGACAGAGGCACCGGGGAGCTGTTTTTT,CASSGGDRGTGELFF
TRBJ1-3,TRBV7-8,NA,many,14,TGTGCCAGCAGCCAACGTAGCTCTGGAAACACCATATATTTT,CASSQRSSGNTIYF
TRBJ1-5,TRBV4-1,NA,NA,14,TGCGCCAGCAGCCAAGGTTCAGGGGCTCAGCCCCAGCATTTT,CASSQGSGAQPQHF
TRBJ1-1,TRBV5-1,TRBD1,few,15,TGCGCCAGCAGTGCCGGGACAGGGGAGAACACTGAAGCTTTCTTT,CASSAGTGENTEAFF
TRBJ1-1,TRBV7-6,NA,few,15,TGTGCCAGCAGCTTAGGCCCCCCCAGGGACACTGAAGCTTTCTTT,CASSLGPPRDTEAFF
TRBJ2-3,TRBV9,NA,few,17,TGTGCCAGCAGCGTCAACCGACAGGATTCCTTCACAGATACGCAGTATTTT,CASSVNRQDSFTDTQYF
TRBJ1-1,TRBV7-8,NA,many,13,TGTGCCAGCAGCTTTGACGATGGCACTGAAGCTTTCTTT,CASSFDDGTEAFF
TRBJ1-6,TRBV7-6,NA,NA,16,TGTGCCAGCAGCGCCAGGATTACTCCCTATAATTCACCCCTCCACTTT,CASSARITPYNSPLHF
TRBJ1-6,TRBV10-3,NA,NA,13,TGTGCCATCAGCGGGAGCGGGGGGTCACCCCTCCACTTT,CAISGSGGSPLHF
TRBJ1-2,TRBV6-8,NA,few,16,TGTGCCAGCAGTTACTCTCGGTACATAATTGCTGATGGCTACACCTTC,CASSYSRYIIADGYTF
TRBJ2-5,TRBV6-5,NA,once,20,TGTGCCAGCAGTTACTCGAAAGGCGGGGACGGGGGGCGCCCAAAAGAGACCCAGTACTTC,CASSYSKGGDGGRPKETQYF
TRBJ2-2,TRBV6-5,NA,many,12,TGTGCCAGCACCACCGGGGACGGGGAGCTGTTTTTT,CASTTGDGELFF
TRBJ2-2,TRBV2,NA,NA,17,TGTGCCAGCAGTGAAGCACCACCGGGACACATCACCGGGGAGCTGTTTTTT,CASSEAPPGHITGELFF
TRBJ2-7,TRBV7-8,TRBD1,many,14,TGTGCCAGCAGCTACGGGACAGGGGGGTACGAGCAGTACTTC,CASSYGTGGYEQYF
TRBJ2-3,TRBV7-6,TRBD2,many,14,TGTGCCAGCAGCTTTAGCGGGGGCACGAATACGCAGTATTTT,CASSFSGGTNTQYF
TRBJ2-5,TRBV27,TRBD1,many,12,TGTGCCAGCAGCCCGACAGGGGAGACCCAGTACTTC,CASSPTGETQYF
TRBJ1-4,TRBV15,NA,NA,13,TGTGCCACCAGCAGACCCGACAGAGAAAAACTGTTTTTT,CATSRPDREKLFF